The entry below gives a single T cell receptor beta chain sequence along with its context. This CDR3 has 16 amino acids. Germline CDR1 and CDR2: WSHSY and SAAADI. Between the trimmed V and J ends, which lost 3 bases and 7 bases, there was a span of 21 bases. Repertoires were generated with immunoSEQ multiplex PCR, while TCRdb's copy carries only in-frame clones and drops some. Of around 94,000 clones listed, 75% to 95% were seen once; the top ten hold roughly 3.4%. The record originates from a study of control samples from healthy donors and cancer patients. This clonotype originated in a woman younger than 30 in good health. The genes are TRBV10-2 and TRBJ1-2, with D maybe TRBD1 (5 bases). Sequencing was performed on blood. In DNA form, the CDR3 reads TGCGCCAGCAGTGAAATAAACAATAGGGGAACGGTTGGCTACACCTTC. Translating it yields CASSEINNRGTVGYTF.